The next 29 T cell receptor beta chains were all read from a single sample in a study of blood T cells in healthy people across ages. A sample-barcoded 5' primer and a J-beta primer mix were used in a second PCR of about 6 to 11 cycles. TCRdb analysed the 5' RACE reads with MiXCR anew, one entry per CDR3 protein. The top ten hold roughly 14% of the sample, which has hundreds of thousands of distinct CDR3 sequences, roughly half seen once. The sequenced sample consisted of blood. The receptor source for this set is a woman of 80 years or more in good health.

V gene TRBV2 combines with J gene TRBJ2-2, with TRBD2 as a possible D gene (5 bases). V was clipped by 5 bases and J by 5 bases, with 12 bases between them. CDR3 length: 14 amino acids. Germline V gives CDR1 SNHLY, CDR2 FYNNEI. CDR3 bases: TGTGCCAGCAGTCGAGTTCGGGGTACCGGGGAGCTGTTTTTT. It specifies CASSRVRGTGELFF.

This clonotype was recorded at least ten times. CDR3 nucleotide sequence: TGTGCCAGCAGCCGGCAATTCTTAGGTAGTGTTGAGCAGTTCTTC. As protein: CASSRQFLGSVEQFF. The gene calls are TRBV3-1 and TRBJ2-1, with D unresolved. With 4 bases removed from V and 9 bases from J, the gap between germline ends came to 19 bases. The CDR3 covers 15 residues. The germline V gene encodes CDR1 LGHDT and CDR2 YNNKEL (reference sequence).

This clonotype was recorded at least ten times. The CDR3 loop is CSARDRASGSSYNEQFF. CDR3 nucleotide sequence: TGCAGTGCTAGAGATAGGGCTAGCGGGAGCTCCTACAATGAGCAGTTCTTC. This chain links TRBV20-1 with TRBJ2-1; 10 nucleotides agree with TRBD2. This CDR3 has 17 residues. CDR1 is DFQATT, CDR2 SNEGSKA, per germline (reference sequence). The J segment lost 0 bases and the V segment lost 0 bases, leaving 5 bases of the junction unmatched.

This clonotype was detected many times. J is TRBJ2-1 and V is TRBV5-1; no clear D gene. The CDR3 has 13 amino acids. Germline V gene data show CDR1 as SGHRS and CDR2 as YFSETQ. With 4 bases removed from V and 6 bases from J, the gap between germline ends came to 11 bases. CDR3 coding DNA: TGCGCCAGCAGCGTGGACCCTAGCAATGAGCAGTTCTTC. It is translated as CASSVDPSNEQFF.

A few counts support this clonotype. The chain is built from TRBV5-1 and TRBJ2-2; 7 bases are a match to TRBD1. Germline V CDR1 and CDR2: SGHRS, YFSETQ. This CDR3 comprises 16 residues. V gave up 0 bases and J gave up 4 bases; unmatched junction bases: 6. CDR3 sequence: CASSLGQGIGTGELFF. CDR3 nucleotide sequence: TGCGCCAGCAGCTTGGGACAGGGAATAGGCACCGGGGAGCTGTTTTTT.

In this sample, this clonotype turned up many times. The V and J genes are TRBV9 and TRBJ2-4; D not certain. CDR1 is SGDLS and CDR2 is YYNGEE in the germline V gene. The CDR3 has 14 residues. V was pared by 0 bases and J by 9 bases, with 13 bases between. The CDR3 nucleotides are TGTGCCAGCAGCGTAGAGGGCCGGCTCGGCATTCAGTACTTC. The encoded protein is CASSVEGRLGIQYF.

This clonotype was seen a few times. This chain joins TRBV7-3 and TRBJ2-3; D tentatively reads TRBD1 or TRBD2 (6 bases each). The CDR3 is 14 amino acids. CDR1 SGHTA and CDR2 FQGTGA come from the germline V gene. V was shortened by 8 bases and J by 2 bases, with 14 bases between the two germline ends. The DNA for the CDR3 is TGTGCCAGCTCCGGGGGCTTGGTCACAGATACGCAGTATTTT. Amino acid sequence: CASSGGLVTDTQYF. Based on the CDR3 plus reference TRBV7-3 and TRBJ2-3, the full variable domain is GAGVSQTPSNKVTEKGKYVELRCDPISGHTALYWYRQSLGQGPEFLIYFQGTGAADDSGLPNDRFFAVRPEGSVSTLKIQRTERGDSAVYLCASSGGLVTDTQYFGPGTRLTVL.

J is TRBJ2-1 and V is TRBV7-3, with TRBD1 as a possible D gene (7 bases). Germline V lookup: CDR1 SGHTA, CDR2 FQGTGA. Trimming removed 0 bases from V and 10 bases from J, with 10 bases in between. The CDR3 has 13 amino acids. This CDR3 is CASSLTQGGEQFF. The DNA of the CDR3 is TGTGCCAGCAGCTTAACCCAGGGGGGCGAGCAGTTCTTC.

Turning to this clonotype: A junction end diverges from the germline sequence, so it may reflect a read error. V usage is TRBV5-1 and J usage is TRBJ1-1; D is unresolved. Germline V gene lookup returns CDR1 SGHRS and CDR2 YFSETQ. The length of the CDR3 is 13 residues. The CDR3 DNA reads as TGCGCCATCAGCAACGGTCCGAACACTGAAGCTTTCTTT. Its translation is CAISNGPNTEAFF.

Remarks on this clonotype: A read error may account for a junction end that differs from germline. This sequence joins TRBV12-3 or TRBV12-4 and TRBJ2-3; maybe TRBD1 (6 bases). The CDR3 extends over 18 amino acids. CDR3 sequence reads: CASSLVVGANMGTDAQYF. The DNA of the CDR3 is TGTGCCAGCAGTTTAGTTGTGGGGGCGAATATGGGAACAGATGCGCAGTATTTC.

With regard to this clonotype: This may be a read error, as it is one base from a much larger clone. The chain links TRBV5-6 to TRBJ2-4; D unclear. CDR3 length: 13 amino acids. Germline CDR1 reads SGHDT; CDR2 reads YYEEEE. CDR3 sequence: CTSSLVGKNIQYF. Here the CDR3 DNA reads TGTACCAGCAGCTTGGTTGGGAAGAACATTCAGTACTTC.

This clonotype was detected a few times. The chain carries TRBV6-5 and TRBJ1-5, with a tentative D call TRBD1 (6 bases). Trimming shortened V by 10 bases and J by 2 bases, and 18 bases separated the two germline ends. Germline CDR1 and CDR2: MNHEY and SVGAGI. This CDR3 is built from 15 residues. The CDR3 loop reads CATRGGGGGNQPQHF. DNA of the CDR3: TGTGCCACCAGGGGTGGGGGGGGCGGCAATCAGCCCCAGCATTTT.

This clonotype has just one count. This may be a read error: a much more frequent sequence differs by one nucleotide. J is TRBJ2-5 and V is TRBV3-1, with a tentative D call TRBD1 (5 bases). Per the germline V gene, CDR1 is LGHDT and CDR2 is YNNKEL (reference sequence). The CDR3 is 13 residues long. Trimming removed 0 bases from V and 11 bases from J, with 13 bases in between. In DNA form, the CDR3 reads TGTGCCAGCAGCCAAGATACCCAGGGCCAGCAGTACTTC. Its translation is CASSQDTQGQQYF.

The rearrangement links TRBV4-1 to TRBJ2-1; the D gene is possibly TRBD2 (5 bases). CDR3 length: 18 amino acids. V was cut by 2 bases and J by 5 bases, with 22 bases left in between. CDR1 is MGHRA and CDR2 is YSYEKL in the germline V gene. CDR3 sequence reads: CASSQRTRRSRVDNEQFF. DNA for the CDR3: TGCGCCAGCAGCCAACGGACCCGGAGGTCAAGGGTTGACAATGAGCAGTTCTTC.

The V and J genes are TRBV10-2 and TRBJ2-1, with a possible D match to TRBD1 (7 bases). Trimming took off 7 bases at V and 1 base at J, with 11 bases between the two ends. CDR3 length: 14 residues. Germline CDR1 is WSHSY and CDR2 is SAAADI. CDR3 in amino acids: CASIQGRSYNEQFF. DNA of the CDR3: TGCGCCAGCATACAGGGGAGGTCCTACAATGAGCAGTTCTTC.

The rearrangement links TRBV28 to TRBJ2-3, with D maybe TRBD2 (6 bases). Trimming stripped 8 bases from V and 2 bases from J, with 14 bases between. CDR1 and CDR2 (germline): MDHEN, SYDVKM. The CDR3 runs 14 residues. The CDR3 DNA is TGTGCCAGCGGGGAGTGGGGGGTCACAGATACGCAGTATTTT. Protein sequence: CASGEWGVTDTQYF.

The genes are TRBV5-1 and TRBJ2-5, with unresolved D. Germline CDR1 SGHRS, CDR2 YFSETQ. This CDR3 spans 15 amino acids. Trimming took 0 bases from V and 4 from J, leaving 13 bases between them. The CDR3 is CASSLAAPLGETQYF. CDR3 coding DNA: TGCGCCAGCAGCTTGGCGGCACCATTGGGAGAGACCCAGTACTTC. Looking up the rest from reference TRBV5-1 and TRBJ2-5 gives the full variable domain: KAGVTQTPRYLIKTRGQQVTLSCSPISGHRSVSWYQQTPGQGLQFLFEYFSETQRNKGNFPGRFSGRQFSNSRSEMNVSTLELGDSALYLCASSLAAPLGETQYFGPGTRLLVL.

The V call is TRBV7-3, the J call TRBJ2-2, with 11 nucleotides matching TRBD2. V was clipped by 3 bases and J by 5 bases; unmatched bases: 2. Germline values: CDR1 SGHTA, CDR2 FQGTGA. The CDR3 extends over 15 amino acids. DNA for the CDR3: TGTGCCAGCAGCTTCACTAGCGGGGGAACCGGGGAGCTGTTTTTT. Translation: CASSFTSGGTGELFF.

Of note for this clonotype: Just one base apart from a much larger clone, this may be a read error. This chain joins TRBV30 and TRBJ2-1, with D tentatively TRBD2 (5 bases). Germline V gives CDR1 GTSNPN, CDR2 SVGIG (reference sequence). The CDR3 extends over 12 amino acids. CDR3 DNA sequence: TGTGCCGGGAGTCCCCACGGGCGCGGGCAGTTCTTC. Its translation is CAGSPHGRGQFF.

CDR3 sequence reads: CASSESRDAYNSPLHF. CDR3 DNA sequence: TGTGCCAGCAGTGAATCGCGAGACGCCTATAATTCACCCCTCCACTTT. This chain connects TRBV25-1 to TRBJ1-6; D call uncertain. The CDR3 contains 16 residues. The germline CDR1 and CDR2 sequences are MGHDK and SYGVNS. The V end lost 1 base, the J end lost 2 bases, and 9 bases lay between the germline ends.

This chain connects TRBV5-1 to TRBJ2-7; 10 nucleotides agree with TRBD2. The CDR3 has 14 residues. CDR1 and CDR2 (germline): SGHRS, YFSETQ. J was trimmed by 4 bases and V by 6 bases; bases with no gene match: 7. The DNA of the CDR3 is TGCGCCAGCACCCCGGGACTAGCGCAATACGAGCAGTACTTC. Its translation is CASTPGLAQYEQYF.

The rearrangement uses TRBV10-3 and TRBJ2-7; no firm D call. V gave up 4 bases and J gave up 4 bases, with 5 bases separating them. The germline CDR1 and CDR2 sequences are ENHRY and SYGVKD. The CDR3 length is 11 residues. CDR3 in DNA: TGTGCCATCAGTGTGGGTTACGAGCAGTACTTC. It translates to CAISVGYEQYF.

The genes are TRBV30 and TRBJ2-1, with TRBD2 matching 12 bases. V was clipped by 0 bases and J by 8 bases; unmatched bases: 14. The germline CDR1 and CDR2 sequences are GTSNPN and SVGIG (reference sequence). The CDR3 has 18 residues. CDR3 nucleotide sequence: TGTGCCTGGAGTGTAAAGGTCCGACTAGCGGGAGCTGTCTATGAGCAGTTCTTC. This encodes CAWSVKVRLAGAVYEQFF.

This clonotype was seen a handful of times. This chain links TRBV7-2 with TRBJ1-2; possible D gene TRBD1, 6 bases. Germline CDR1 and CDR2: SGHTA and FQGNSA. V lost 1 base and J lost 4, with 19 bases in between. CDR3 length equals 17 residues. The CDR3 nucleotides are TGTGCCAGCAGCTTAGTGGGGGGGGCCCTCAAATTCTATGGCTACACCTTC. It specifies CASSLVGGALKFYGYTF.

The rearrangement links TRBV28 to TRBJ2-4; D is possibly TRBD2 (6 bases). The last part of the DNA fits TRBJ2-7 better; the J call may be wrong. The CDR3 spans 13 residues. Per the germline V gene, CDR1 is MDHEN and CDR2 is SYDVKM. The CDR3 DNA follows: TGTGCCAGCAGTGTGGCGGGGAACTACGAGCAGTACTTC. It codes for CASSVAGNYEQYF.

The chain links TRBV20-1 to TRBJ2-3; 7 nucleotides agree with TRBD2. The junction had 3 bases not matched to a gene; V was cut back by 5 bases and J by 1 base. The CDR3 covers 13 residues. Germline V gives CDR1 DFQATT, CDR2 SNEGSKA (reference sequence). The CDR3 bases are TGCAGTGCTCGACTAGCAGGCACAGATACGCAGTATTTT. Protein: CSARLAGTDTQYF.

Concerning this clonotype: A read error is possible here, since a much larger clone lies one base away. The CDR3 protein is CAISGEAGGNNDQYF. CDR3 bases: TGTGCCATCAGTGGTGAAGCGGGAGGGAATAACGATCAGTACTTC. V and J are TRBV10-3 and TRBJ2-5, with 10 positions matching TRBD2. Germline loops: CDR1 ENHRY, CDR2 SYGVKD. V dropped 4 bases and J dropped 11; count of bases not matched to a gene: 13. The length of the CDR3 is 15 residues.

V is TRBV21-1 and J is TRBJ1-1; TRBD1, as called in the table, went unchecked against the DNA. TRBV21-1 is deemed a pseudogene. The CDR3 extends over 16 amino acids. CDR3 sequence: CASSKRGGRGGTEAFF. The CDR3 coding sequence is TGTGCCAGCAGCAAACGAGGAGGTCGGGGCGGCACTGAAGCTTTCTTT.

The V and J genes are TRBV29-1 and TRBJ2-7, with D possibly being TRBD1 (6 bases). This CDR3 is built from 20 residues. Germline V CDR1 and CDR2: SQVTM, ANQGSEA. V was clipped by 4 bases and J by 1 base, with 32 bases between them. The DNA for the CDR3 is TGCAGCGTTGTGGGCAGCTCCTCGGAAGGGACACCAACAACATCCTACGAGCAGTACTTC. It encodes CSVVGSSSEGTPTTSYEQYF.